What follows are 12 T cell receptor beta chains derived from one specimen sequenced in a study of shared clonotypes between healthy human individuals. Terminally differentiated effector memory CD45RA+ cells were excluded from the naive CD8 cells, which were CD45RO-negative and positively selected for CCR7. Data came from immunoSEQ multiplex PCR; TCRdb stores just in-frame clones and leaves some out. The table lists about 2.1 million clones, approximately 94% of them singletons. Input material: naive CD8+ T cells from PBMCs. The origin of the receptors is a man aged 18 to 30 in good health. Some clones in this sample may be carry-over from other donors' samples.

This chain uses TRBV28 with TRBJ2-7; D is uncertain. CDR3 size: 13 residues. V lost 5 bases and J 2 bases, leaving 10 bases between the germline ends. Germline V CDR1 and CDR2: MDHEN, SYDVKM. CDR3 loop: CASSPLRPYEQYF. Here the CDR3 DNA reads TGTGCCAGCAGTCCCCTTAGGCCCTACGAGCAGTACTTC.

The gene calls are TRBV7-9 and TRBJ1-1; a possible D gene is TRBD1 (5 bases). V lost 5 bases and J lost 1, with 20 bases in between. Germline CDR1 is SEHNR and CDR2 is FQNEAQ (reference sequence). The CDR3 covers 17 residues. The CDR3 sequence is CASSPPRGAQGNTEAFF. CDR3 nucleotides: TGTGCCAGCAGCCCTCCACGGGGCGCTCAGGGGAACACTGAAGCTTTCTTT.

The rearrangement links TRBV30 to TRBJ1-4; no reliable D call. From germline, CDR1 is GTSNPN and CDR2 SVGIG (reference sequence). The CDR3 contains 14 residues. Trimming shortened V by 0 bases and J by 0 bases, and 5 bases separated the two germline ends. CDR3 sequence: CAWSVLATNEKLFF. CDR3 in DNA: TGTGCCTGGAGTGTACTCGCAACTAATGAAAAACTGTTTTTT.

A single count supports this clone. This CDR3 reads CASDPLVYQETQYF. The CDR3 DNA reads TGTGCCAGCGACCCACTAGTGTACCAAGAGACCCAGTACTTC. The chain uses TRBV2 and TRBJ2-5; TRBD2 is a possible D gene (5 bases). This CDR3 comprises 14 residues. Looked up from germline, CDR1 is SNHLY and CDR2 is FYNNEI. V was clipped by 8 bases and J by 0 bases, with 13 bases between them.

This chain connects TRBV5-4 to TRBJ2-4; no definite D call. Germline V CDR1 and CDR2: SGHNT, YYREEE (reference sequence). The V end was cut by 0 bases, the J end by 2 bases, with 12 bases between. The CDR3 is 16 amino acids. CDR3 coding DNA: TGTGCCAGCAGCTTGGGGCTCCCGAAGTCCAAAAACATTCAGTACTTC. Residues: CASSLGLPKSKNIQYF.

Concerning this clone: Other DNA variants within this sample encode the same CDR3. The chain carries TRBV7-7 and TRBJ2-7, with 9 bases identical to TRBD1. The length of the CDR3 is 14 residues. The J segment lost 2 bases and the V segment lost 1 base, leaving 0 bases of the junction unmatched. From germline, CDR1 is SSHAT and CDR2 FNYEAQ (reference sequence). CDR3 region: CASSLGTGAYEQYF. The CDR3 bases are TGTGCCAGCAGCTTAGGGACAGGGGCCTACGAGCAGTACTTC.

The genes are TRBV10-3 and TRBJ2-7, with D hard to call. CDR1 and CDR2 from the germline V gene are ENHRY and SYGVKD. Trimming stripped 3 bases from V and 2 bases from J, with 14 bases between. The CDR3 is made up of 15 amino acids. In DNA form, the CDR3 reads TGTGCCATCAGTGACGTCCCCCCTAAGGCCTACGAGCAGTACTTC. It translates to CAISDVPPKAYEQYF.

The chain employs TRBV29-1 and TRBJ2-7; D is tentatively TRBD1 or TRBD2 (6 bases each). Trimming removed 6 bases at V and 5 bases at J, with 20 bases between. Germline V gene sequence: CDR1 SQVTM, CDR2 ANQGSEA. The CDR3 sequence is 14 residues long. The CDR3 nucleotides are TGCAGCGTAAACAACAGGGATCGGGGGAACGAGCAGTACTTC. Encoded protein: CSVNNRDRGNEQYF.

V and J are TRBV5-8 and TRBJ2-7; D unclear. Germline V gene sequence: CDR1 SGHTS, CDR2 YDEGEE. V was cut by 7 bases and J by 6 bases, with 17 bases left in between. The CDR3 sequence is 13 residues long. The CDR3 bases are TGTGCCAGCTCCCTCGGCAGCTTGGGCGAGCAGTACTTC. Its protein product is CASSLGSLGEQYF.

The rearrangement uses TRBV19 and TRBJ2-2; D uncertain. The CDR3 totals 14 residues. Germline V gene lookup returns CDR1 LNHDA and CDR2 SQIVND (reference sequence). The V gene lost 7 bases and the J gene lost 2 bases, with 11 bases spanning the gap. CDR3 region: CASNSRPNTGELFF. Here the CDR3 DNA reads TGTGCCAGTAATAGCAGACCAAACACCGGGGAGCTGTTTTTT.

This rearrangement joins TRBV28 to TRBJ2-1, with TRBD2 matching 7 bases. CDR1 is MDHEN, CDR2 SYDVKM, per germline. V lost 10 bases to trimming and J lost 4 bases; unmatched junction nucleotides: 7. This CDR3 region has 13 residues. DNA for the CDR3: TGTGCCACGGGGGAGGGCCTATACAATGAGCAGTTCTTC. This encodes CATGEGLYNEQFF.

The V gene is TRBV2, the J gene TRBJ2-1, with D maybe TRBD2 (5 bases). Germline CDR1 is SNHLY and CDR2 is FYNNEI. V was cut by 3 bases and J by 1 base, with 7 bases left in between. The CDR3 contains 14 residues. CDR3 bases: TGTGCCAGCAGTGAGGGGAGATCCTACAATGAGCAGTTCTTC. This gives the protein CASSEGRSYNEQFF. Looking up the rest from reference TRBV2 and TRBJ2-1 gives the full variable domain: EPEVTQTPSHQVTQMGQEVILRCVPISNHLYFYWYRQILGQKVEFLVSFYNNEISEKSEIFDDQFSVERPDGSNFTLKIRSTKLEDSAMYFCASSEGRSYNEQFFGPGTRLTVL.